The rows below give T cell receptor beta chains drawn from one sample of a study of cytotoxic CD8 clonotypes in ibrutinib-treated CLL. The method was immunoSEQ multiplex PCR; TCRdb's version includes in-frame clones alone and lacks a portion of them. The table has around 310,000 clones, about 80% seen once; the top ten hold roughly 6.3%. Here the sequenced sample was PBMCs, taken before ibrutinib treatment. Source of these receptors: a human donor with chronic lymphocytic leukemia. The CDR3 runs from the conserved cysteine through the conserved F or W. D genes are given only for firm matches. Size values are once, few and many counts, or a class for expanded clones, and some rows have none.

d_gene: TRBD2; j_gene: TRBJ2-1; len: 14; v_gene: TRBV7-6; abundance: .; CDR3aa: CASLSGSSYNEQFF; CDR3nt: TGTGCCAGCCTTAGCGGGAGCTCCTACAATGAGCAGTTCTTC
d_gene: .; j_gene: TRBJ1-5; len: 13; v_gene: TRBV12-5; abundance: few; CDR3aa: CARLTPARQPQHF; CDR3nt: TGTGCTAGATTGACCCCGGCCCGGCAGCCCCAGCATTTT
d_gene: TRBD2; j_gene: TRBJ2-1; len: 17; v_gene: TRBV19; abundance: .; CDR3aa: CASSITSGGSSYNEQFF; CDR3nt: TGTGCCAGTAGTATAACTAGCGGGGGTAGCTCCTACAATGAGCAGTTCTTC
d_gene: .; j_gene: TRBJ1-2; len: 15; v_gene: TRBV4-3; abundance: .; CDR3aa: CASSRSVSANYGYTF; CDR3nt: TGCGCCAGCAGCCGGTCGGTTTCAGCTAACTATGGCTACACCTTC
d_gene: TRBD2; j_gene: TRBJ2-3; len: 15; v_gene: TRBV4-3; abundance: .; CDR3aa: CASSQDASGINTQYF; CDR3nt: TGCGCCAGCAGCCAAGATGCTAGCGGGATTAATACGCAGTATTTT
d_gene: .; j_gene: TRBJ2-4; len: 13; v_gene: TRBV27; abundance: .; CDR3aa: CASRSTLLDIQYF; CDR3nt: TGTGCCAGCAGGTCGACACTTTTGGACATTCAGTACTTC
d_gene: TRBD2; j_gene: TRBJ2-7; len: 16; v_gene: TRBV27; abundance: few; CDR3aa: CASSRLAGGYPYEQYF; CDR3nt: TGTGCCAGCAGCAGGCTAGCGGGAGGCTATCCCTACGAGCAGTACTTC
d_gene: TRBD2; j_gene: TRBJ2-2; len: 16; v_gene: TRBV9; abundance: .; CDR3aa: CASSPLAGENTGELFF; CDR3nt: TGTGCCAGCAGCCCATTAGCGGGTGAGAACACCGGGGAGCTGTTTTTT
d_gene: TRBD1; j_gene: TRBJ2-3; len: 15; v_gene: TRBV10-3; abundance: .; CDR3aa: CAISRDRGGDDTQYF; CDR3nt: TGTGCCATCAGTCGGGACAGGGGAGGTGATGATACGCAGTATTTT
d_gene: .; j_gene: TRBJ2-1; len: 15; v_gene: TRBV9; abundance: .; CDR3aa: CASSVGETYYNEQFF; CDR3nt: TGTGCCAGCAGCGTAGGGGAGACATACTACAATGAGCAGTTCTTC
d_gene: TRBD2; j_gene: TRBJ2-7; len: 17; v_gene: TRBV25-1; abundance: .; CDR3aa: CASSTPMRGLADYEQYF; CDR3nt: TGTGCCAGCAGTACCCCGATGAGGGGTCTAGCGGACTACGAGCAGTACTTC
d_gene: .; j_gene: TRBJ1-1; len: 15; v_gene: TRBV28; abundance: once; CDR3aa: CASSLPPGENTEAFF; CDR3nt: TGTGCCAGCAGTTTGCCCCCCGGGGAGAACACTGAAGCTTTCTTT
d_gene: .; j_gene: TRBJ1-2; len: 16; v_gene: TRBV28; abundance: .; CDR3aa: CASSFLSRAFGYGYTF; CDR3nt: TGTGCCAGCAGTTTTCTCAGCAGGGCCTTTGGCTATGGCTACACCTTC
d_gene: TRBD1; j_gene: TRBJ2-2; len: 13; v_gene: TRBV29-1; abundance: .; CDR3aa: CSVSTGGTGELFF; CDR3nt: TGCAGCGTATCGACAGGGGGCACCGGGGAGCTGTTTTTT
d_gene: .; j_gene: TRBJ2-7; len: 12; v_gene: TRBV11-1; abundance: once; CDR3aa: CASSSLAFEQYF; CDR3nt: TGTGCCAGCAGCTCGCTTGCTTTCGAGCAGTACTTC
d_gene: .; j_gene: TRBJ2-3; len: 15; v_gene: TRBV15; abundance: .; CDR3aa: CATSRDGTATDTQYF; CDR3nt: TGTGCCACCAGCAGAGATGGAACCGCCACAGATACGCAGTATTTT
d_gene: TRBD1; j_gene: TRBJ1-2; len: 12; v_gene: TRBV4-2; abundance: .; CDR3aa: CASSQEDRVYTF; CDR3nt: TGTGCCAGCAGCCAAGAAGACAGGGTCTACACCTTC
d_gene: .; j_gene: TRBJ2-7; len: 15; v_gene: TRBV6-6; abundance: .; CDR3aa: CASKRASESSYEQYF; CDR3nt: TGTGCCAGCAAACGGGCTAGCGAGAGCTCCTACGAGCAGTACTTC
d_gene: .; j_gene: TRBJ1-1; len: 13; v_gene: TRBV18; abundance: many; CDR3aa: CASSPGMNTEAFF; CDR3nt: TGTGCCAGCTCACCAGGGATGAACACTGAAGCTTTCTTT
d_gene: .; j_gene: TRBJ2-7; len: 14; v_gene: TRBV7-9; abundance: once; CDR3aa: CASSLPYNGYEQYF; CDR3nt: TGTGCCAGCAGCTTACCCTACAACGGTTACGAGCAGTACTTC
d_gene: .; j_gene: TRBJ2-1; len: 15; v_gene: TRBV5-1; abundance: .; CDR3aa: CASRPGGLTYNEQFF; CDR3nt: TGCGCCAGCAGACCAGGAGGGCTAACCTACAATGAGCAGTTCTTC
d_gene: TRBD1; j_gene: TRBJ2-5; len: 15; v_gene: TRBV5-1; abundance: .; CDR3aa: CASSQYQGATETQYF; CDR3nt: TGCGCCAGCAGCCAGTACCAGGGGGCGACAGAGACCCAGTACTTC
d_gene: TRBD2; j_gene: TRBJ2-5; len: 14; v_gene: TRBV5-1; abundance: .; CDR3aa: CASSSTSGQETQYF; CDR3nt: TGCGCCAGCAGCTCGACTAGCGGGCAAGAGACCCAGTACTTC
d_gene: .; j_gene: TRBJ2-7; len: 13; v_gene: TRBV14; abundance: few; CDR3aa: CASSPRPSYEQYF; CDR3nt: TGTGCCAGCAGCCCCCGGCCCTCCTACGAGCAGTACTTC
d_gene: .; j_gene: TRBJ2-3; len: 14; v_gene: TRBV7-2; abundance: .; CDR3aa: CASSLGRATDTQYF; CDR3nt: TGTGCCAGCAGCTTAGGCAGAGCCACAGATACGCAGTATTTT
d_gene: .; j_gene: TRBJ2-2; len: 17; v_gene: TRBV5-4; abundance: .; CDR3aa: CASSLVVAAYPTGELFF; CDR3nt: TGTGCCAGCAGCTTGGTGGTAGCGGCCTACCCCACCGGGGAGCTGTTTTTT
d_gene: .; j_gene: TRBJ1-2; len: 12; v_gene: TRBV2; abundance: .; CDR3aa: CARETGNYGYTF; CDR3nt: TGTGCCAGAGAGACGGGAAACTATGGCTACACCTTC
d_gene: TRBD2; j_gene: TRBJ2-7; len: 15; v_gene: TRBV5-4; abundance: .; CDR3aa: CASSFSPSGSYEQYF; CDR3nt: TGTGCCAGCAGCTTTAGCCCTAGCGGATCCTACGAGCAGTACTTC
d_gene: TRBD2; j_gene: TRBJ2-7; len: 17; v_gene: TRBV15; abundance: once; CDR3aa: CATSREIAGGESYEQYF; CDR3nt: TGTGCCACCAGCAGAGAAATAGCGGGCGGGGAATCTTACGAGCAGTACTTC
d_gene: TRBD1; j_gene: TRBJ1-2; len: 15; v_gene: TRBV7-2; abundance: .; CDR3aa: CASSIRQGPPYGYTF; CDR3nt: TGTGCCAGCAGCATAAGACAGGGTCCCCCCTACGGCTACACCTTC
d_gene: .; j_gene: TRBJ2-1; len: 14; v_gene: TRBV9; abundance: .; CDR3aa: CASSVVPGRNEQFF; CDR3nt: TGTGCCAGCAGCGTAGTTCCAGGGCGAAATGAGCAGTTCTTC
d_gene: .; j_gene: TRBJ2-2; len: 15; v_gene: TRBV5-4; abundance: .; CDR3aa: CASNIRGRGTGELFF; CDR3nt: TGTGCCAGCAATATAAGGGGGCGGGGCACCGGGGAGCTGTTTTTT
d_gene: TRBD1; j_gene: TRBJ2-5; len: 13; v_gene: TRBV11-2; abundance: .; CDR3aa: CASSLPGGETQYF; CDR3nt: TGTGCCAGCAGCTTACCAGGGGGAGAGACCCAGTACTTC
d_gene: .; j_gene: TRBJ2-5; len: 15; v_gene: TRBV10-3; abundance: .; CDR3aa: CAISEAVGFQETQYF; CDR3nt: TGTGCCATCAGTGAGGCGGTTGGCTTCCAAGAGACCCAGTACTTC
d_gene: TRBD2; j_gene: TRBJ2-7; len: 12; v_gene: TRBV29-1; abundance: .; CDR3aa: CSVVGRAYEQYF; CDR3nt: TGCAGCGTTGTCGGGAGGGCCTACGAGCAGTACTTC
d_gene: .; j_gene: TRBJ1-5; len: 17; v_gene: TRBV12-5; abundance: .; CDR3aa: CASGLFMSWVGNQPQHF; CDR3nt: TGTGCTAGTGGTTTGTTTATGTCTTGGGTGGGAAATCAGCCCCAGCATTTT
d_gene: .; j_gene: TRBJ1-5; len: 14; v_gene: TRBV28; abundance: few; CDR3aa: CASSLGGEGQPQHF; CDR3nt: TGTGCCAGCAGTTTGGGAGGGGAAGGTCAGCCCCAGCATTTT
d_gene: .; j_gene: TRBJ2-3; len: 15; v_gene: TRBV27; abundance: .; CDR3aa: CASSLWGASTDTQYF; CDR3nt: TGTGCCAGCAGTTTGTGGGGTGCTAGCACAGATACGCAGTATTTT
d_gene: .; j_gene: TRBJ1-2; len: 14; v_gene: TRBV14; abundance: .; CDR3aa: CASSRSRGAWGYTF; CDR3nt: TGTGCCAGCAGCCGATCCCGGGGGGCATGGGGCTACACCTTC
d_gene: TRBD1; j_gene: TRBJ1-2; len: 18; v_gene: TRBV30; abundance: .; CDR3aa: CAWNPRFFGTGKDYGYTF; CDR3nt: TGTGCCTGGAACCCGAGGTTTTTTGGGACAGGGAAGGACTATGGCTACACCTTC
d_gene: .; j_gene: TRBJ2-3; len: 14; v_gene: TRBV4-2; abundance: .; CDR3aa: CASSLVDYTDTQYF; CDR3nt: TGTGCCAGCAGCTTGGTGGACTACACAGATACGCAGTATTTT
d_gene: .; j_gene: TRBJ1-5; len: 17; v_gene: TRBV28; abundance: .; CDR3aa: CASSAYTSGRLLTPQHF; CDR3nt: TGTGCCAGCAGTGCGTACACTAGTGGACGGCTCCTCACGCCCCAGCATTTT